This T cell receptor (beta chain) was retrieved from a study of CD8 T cells in Susac syndrome (dated by TCRdb to the late 2010s). As for the study more broadly: Repertoire sequencing was used to test whether CD8+ T cell activation and differentiation in Susac syndrome was antigen driven.

RNA was extracted using the RNeasy kit, and about 0.45 to 1 ug of the RNA was reverse transcribed with random hexamers. The immunoSEQ multiplex PCR assay, covering 54 Vbeta and 13 Jbeta segments, was used to amplify TCR beta CDR3 regions. Bias from PCR amplification was corrected by using a synthetic template baseline for primer optimization and for computational correction. In the source study's methods: Reads were annotated to V, D and J genes per IMGT and analyzed with immunoSEQ Analyzer, keeping only productive sequences. Clonality was calculated as one minus the Shannon entropy normalized by log2 of the number of productive unique sequences. For each patient and control, public and private clones were evaluated among the 100 most prevalent clones. Clones were defined as Susac-specific if absent from the healthy and MS cohorts, from 1052 published viral clones and from other ImmuneACCESS disease sequences. TCRdb handled the public reads itself, with Q25 trimming in fastp and clone calling in MiXCR, and kept productive beta chains. Entries are consolidated by CDR3 protein sequence, retaining the most common genes and DNA. The V and J calls were not made by the authors but by TCRdb's processing. This sample comprises about 250,000 distinct CDR3 sequences, 93% of them detected only once. The top ten constitute around 0.067% of the sample.

Findings and caveats that apply to the study as a whole: The study acknowledged that relatively few individuals were included in the TCR sequencing and HLA analysis.

Comment on this clonotype: Which antigen it targets is not known. Qualities for individual bases were not recorded, and no much larger clone is one base off.

V is pared back by 6 bases and J by 4 bases, with 12 bases lying between the germline termini. CDR1 is given as SQVTM and CDR2 as ANQGSEA, both from the germline V gene. The CDR3 has 13 amino acids, counting the end cysteine and phenylalanine. The entry retains the CDR3 DNA only, 39 bases that are in frame from base 1. High-throughput TCR beta sequencing profiled peripheral blood CD8+ and CD4+ T cells from healthy donors, Susac syndrome patients and multiple sclerosis patients. The multiple sclerosis controls were treatment-naive patients who had stable or active relapsing-remitting disease and met the revised McDonald criteria. CD8+ TEMRA cells were enriched by FACS, while bulk CD8+ and CD4+ T cells were purified by magnetic negative isolation. Blood was collected in EDTA tubes and processed within 24 hours, with PBMCs isolated through density gradient centrifugation. PBMCs intended for TCR sequencing were cryopreserved in liquid nitrogen and were subsequently thawed in a 37 degrees C water bath. A purity of at least 90% was achieved for sorted or isolated CD4+, CD8+ and CD8+ TEMRA cells.

The specimen sequenced was CD4+ T cells from PBMCs. The chain is assembled from TRBV29-1 and TRBJ2-2, with the identity of the D gene unclear. The receptor was isolated from a human donor with multiple sclerosis. The CDR3 protein is CSVEPLVTGELFF. The bases read TGCAGCGTGGAACCTTTGGTCACCGGGGAGCTGTTTTTT.